A single sample gave rise to the 31 T cell receptor beta chains below, sequenced in a study of blood T cell repertoires in COVID-19. Data came from immunoSEQ multiplex PCR; TCRdb stores just in-frame clones and leaves some out. The table records more than 450,000 clones, approximately 90% of them present only once. Source material: PBMCs or T cells enriched from blood (not recorded which). Receptors were obtained from a woman younger than 30 who had recovered from COVID-19.

This clone has a single count. Other DNA sequences within the sample encode an identical CDR3. The DNA for the CDR3 is TGTGCCAGCAGTTACGGCGGGGGAAGAGAGCAGTACTTC. It yields the protein CASSYGGGREQYF. The chain recombines TRBV6-5 with TRBJ2-7, with 7 bases fitting TRBD2. Germline loops: CDR1 MNHEY, CDR2 SVGAGI. The junction had 5 bases not matched to a gene; V was cut back by 2 bases and J by 7 bases. The CDR3 runs to 13 residues.

This clone has just a few counts. The chain recombines TRBV28 with TRBJ1-5, with 7 positions matching TRBD1. Per germline, CDR1 MDHEN and CDR2 SYDVKM. With V trimmed by 3 bases and J by 1 base, 9 bases remained unmatched. CDR3 length: 17 amino acids. In DNA form, the CDR3 reads TGTGCCAGCAGTTTCAACAGGGGCGAATTAAGCAATCAGCCCCAGCATTTT. Residues: CASSFNRGELSNQPQHF.

The chain couples TRBV27 to TRBJ1-2; D possibly corresponds to TRBD1 (6 bases). The V end lost 3 bases, the J end lost 0 bases, and 8 bases lay between the germline ends. This CDR3 contains 14 residues. Looked up from germline, CDR1 is MNHEY and CDR2 is SMNVEV (reference sequence). CDR3 residues: CASSLDSANYGYTF. The CDR3, as DNA: TGTGCCAGCAGTTTGGACAGTGCTAACTATGGCTACACCTTC.

The chain uses TRBV6-5 and TRBJ2-5, with 12 bases aligning to TRBD1. This CDR3 contains 15 residues. V trimming: 8 bases; J trimming: 5 bases; junction bases outside the gene matches: 9. CDR1 and CDR2 from the germline V gene are MNHEY and SVGAGI. CDR3 nucleotide sequence: TGTGCCAGCGCCCGGGACAGGGGGCGCCGGGAGACCCAGTACTTC. Amino acid sequence: CASARDRGRRETQYF.

V gene TRBV11-2 combines with J gene TRBJ2-7, with 8 bases matching TRBD1. Germline lookup yields CDR1 SGHAT and CDR2 FQNNGV. Trimming cost V 3 bases and J 3 bases; bases outside gene matches: 4. This CDR3 has 14 residues. The CDR3 loop is CASSFGTGHYEQYF. The CDR3 DNA follows: TGTGCCAGCAGCTTCGGGACAGGCCACTACGAGCAGTACTTC.

This clone appeared a single time. J is TRBJ2-3 and V is TRBV27, with 12 bases identical to TRBD2. Germline values: CDR1 MNHEY, CDR2 SMNVEV (reference sequence). The CDR3 is 16 residues long. After removal of 6 bases from V and 0 bases from J, the junction contained 4 bases not matched to a gene. CDR3 residues: CASRATSGGSTDTQYF. CDR3 sequence (DNA): TGTGCCAGCAGGGCTACTAGCGGGGGGAGCACAGATACGCAGTATTTT.

V usage is TRBV7-9 and J usage is TRBJ1-3; 9 bases are shared with TRBD1. J lost 3 bases, V lost 5 bases, and 5 bases had no gene match. Looked up from germline, CDR1 is SEHNR and CDR2 is FQNEAQ (reference sequence). CDR3 size: 15 residues. The chain's CDR3 is CASSTTGGFGNTIYF. In nucleotides, the CDR3 is TGTGCCAGCAGCACAACAGGGGGCTTTGGAAACACCATATATTTT.

The chain employs TRBV7-2 and TRBJ1-5, with D possibly being TRBD1 (5 bases). V was clipped by 2 bases and J by 5 bases, with 10 bases between them. Germline CDR1 and CDR2: SGHTA and FQGNSA. The CDR3 spans 14 residues. CDR3 loop: CASSLIGGDQPQHF. The DNA of the CDR3 is TGTGCCAGCAGCTTAATTGGGGGGGATCAGCCCCAGCATTTT.

V is TRBV11-2 and J is TRBJ2-3; 8 nucleotides line up with TRBD2. CDR1 and CDR2 from the germline V gene are SGHAT and FQNNGV. Trimming removed 5 bases from V and 7 bases from J; junction bases left unmatched: 11. The CDR3 totals 15 residues. Here the CDR3 DNA reads TGTGCCAGCAGCCCCTTGCGGGGGGTTTGGAATACGCAGTATTTT. This codes for CASSPLRGVWNTQYF.

The rearrangement joins TRBV19 to TRBJ2-7; TRBD1 is a possible D gene (5 bases). This CDR3 is built from 13 residues. With 3 bases removed from V and 6 bases from J, the gap between germline ends came to 12 bases. Germline V gives CDR1 LNHDA, CDR2 SQIVND (reference sequence). The CDR3 spells CASSMSQGSEQYF. In nucleotides, the CDR3 is TGTGCCAGTAGTATGTCGCAGGGCAGCGAGCAGTACTTC.

V gene TRBV25-1 combines with J gene TRBJ1-2; perhaps TRBD1 as D (5 bases). The CDR3 loop spans 14 amino acids. Germline CDR1 and CDR2: MGHDK and SYGVNS. V was pared by 6 bases and J by 7 bases, with 18 bases between. CDR3 region: CASSHDTGEGGYTF. The CDR3, as DNA: TGTGCCAGCAGCCACGACACGGGGGAGGGTGGCTACACCTTC.

CDR3 DNA sequence: TGCGCCAGCAGCCTCAGGGAACCCTACGAGCAGTACTTC. Residues: CASSLREPYEQYF. This chain links TRBV5-1 with TRBJ2-7; D is perhaps TRBD1 (5 bases). Germline V gene data show CDR1 as SGHRS and CDR2 as YFSETQ. The CDR3 totals 13 residues. Trimming shortened V by 4 bases and J by 2 bases, and 10 bases separated the two germline ends.

The J gene is TRBJ1-3, the V gene TRBV5-1; possibly TRBD1 for D (5 bases). Germline V CDR1 and CDR2: SGHRS, YFSETQ. The CDR3 is 15 residues long. The ends were cut back, 2 bases at V and 0 bases at J, with 9 bases in the middle. The CDR3 sequence: CASSLGVLSGNTIYF. For the CDR3, the DNA is TGCGCCAGCAGCTTAGGGGTACTCTCTGGAAACACCATATATTTT.

This clone is a singleton in its sample. J is TRBJ2-1 and V is TRBV18, with TRBD2 matching over 10 bases. The CDR3 totals 16 residues. Germline V lookup: CDR1 KGHSH, CDR2 LQKENI. The V and J ends lost 0 bases and 8 bases, in that order; junction bases with no gene match: 7. The CDR3 DNA follows: TGTGCCAGCTCACCACCGAGCGGGGGGGCATTTGATGAGCAGTTCTTC. It specifies CASSPPSGGAFDEQFF.

The V call is TRBV7-2, the J call TRBJ2-3; 11 nucleotides agree with TRBD2. V shed 6 bases, J shed 1 base, and the junction held 9 bases outside the gene matches. The CDR3 loop spans 17 amino acids. The germline gives CDR1 SGHTA, CDR2 FQGNSA. The CDR3 spells CASRSRLAGRRTDTQYF. CDR3 in DNA: TGTGCCAGCAGGTCTAGACTAGCGGGGAGACGCACAGATACGCAGTATTTT.

The rearrangement joins TRBV5-1 to TRBJ2-7; TRBD1 aligns across 10 bases. The length of the CDR3 is 14 residues. Trimming removed 5 bases from V and 2 bases from J; junction bases left unmatched: 4. CDR1 SGHRS and CDR2 YFSETQ come from the germline V gene. The DNA of the CDR3 is TGCGCCAGCAGACCCGGGACAGGGGCCTACGAGCAGTACTTC. Translated: CASRPGTGAYEQYF. The full variable domain, completed using reference TRBV5-1 and TRBJ2-7, is KAGVTQTPRYLIKTRGQQVTLSCSPISGHRSVSWYQQTPGQGLQFLFEYFSETQRNKGNFPGRFSGRQFSNSRSEMNVSTLELGDSALYLCASRPGTGAYEQYFGPGTRLTVT.

V and J are TRBV11-2 and TRBJ1-2; possibly TRBD1 for D (5 bases). The CDR3 extends over 14 amino acids. Germline V CDR1 and CDR2: SGHAT, FQNNGV. Trimming took 6 bases from V and 2 from J, leaving 13 bases between them. Here the CDR3 reads CASRDVKGNYGYTF. CDR3 DNA sequence: TGTGCCAGCAGGGACGTTAAGGGGAACTATGGCTACACCTTC. Full variable domain (rest looked up from reference TRBV11-2 and TRBJ1-2): EAGVAQSPRYKIIEKRQSVAFWCNPISGHATLYWYQQILGQGPKLLIQFQNNGVVDDSQLPKDRFSAERLKGVDSTLKIQPAKLEDSAVYLCASRDVKGNYGYTFGSGTRLTVV.

CDR3 sequence: CAISEAPGGNTEAFF. Here the CDR3 DNA reads TGTGCCATCAGTGAGGCGCCAGGGGGGAACACTGAAGCTTTCTTT. The chain is built from TRBV10-3 and TRBJ1-1, with 7 nucleotides matching TRBD1. The germline V gene has CDR1 ENHRY and CDR2 SYGVKD. CDR3 length: 15 residues. With 2 bases clipped from V and 1 base from J, the junction kept 4 bases outside the gene matches.

This clone was found once. This chain connects TRBV7-9 to TRBJ2-1; 14 positions agree with TRBD2. Germline V gene sequence: CDR1 SEHNR, CDR2 FQNEAQ (reference sequence). This CDR3 has 16 amino acids. V shed 3 bases and J 5 bases; nucleotides not matched to a gene: 3. The CDR3 loop is CASSLPGLAGDNEQFF. In nucleotides, the CDR3 is TGTGCCAGCAGCTTGCCGGGACTAGCGGGGGACAATGAGCAGTTCTTC.

The genes are TRBV27 and TRBJ1-1; 7 bases fit TRBD1. V lost 0 bases, J lost 8 bases, and 0 bases stayed unmatched. In germline, CDR1 is MNHEY, CDR2 SMNVEV (reference sequence). The CDR3 length is 12 residues. CDR3 protein: CASSLSRGEAFF. The CDR3 DNA reads TGTGCCAGCAGTTTATCCAGGGGGGAAGCTTTCTTT.

The CDR3 DNA is TGCAGCGTACGACAGGATACTGAAAAACTGTTTTTT. This translates into CSVRQDTEKLFF. This chain joins TRBV29-1 and TRBJ1-4; TRBD1 might be the D (6 bases). The CDR3 totals 12 residues. The germline V and J ends were trimmed by 6 bases and 7 bases, with 12 bases remaining between them. Germline-derived CDR1 and CDR2 are SQVTM and ANQGSEA.

V and J are TRBV18 and TRBJ1-1; D is ambiguous. Trimming removed 2 bases from V and 10 bases from J, with 17 bases in between. The CDR3 sequence is 14 residues long. Germline V lookup: CDR1 KGHSH, CDR2 LQKENI. The CDR3 coding sequence is TGTGCCAGCTCACCAAACCCTCCGATCGAGTCAGCTTTCTTT. Amino acid sequence: CASSPNPPIESAFF.

The V gene is TRBV6-5, the J gene TRBJ1-2; D is possibly TRBD1 (6 bases). The length of the CDR3 is 11 residues. Germline V CDR1 and CDR2: MNHEY, SVGAGI. V lost 7 bases and J 5 bases, leaving 8 bases between the germline ends. As DNA, the CDR3 is TGTGCCAGCACGCAGGGGTATGGCTACACCTTC. Translating it yields CASTQGYGYTF.

The chain recombines TRBV6-5 with TRBJ2-7; tentatively, D is TRBD2 (6 bases). CDR1 and CDR2 from the germline V gene are MNHEY and SVGAGI. The ends were cut back, 7 bases at V and 5 bases at J, with 9 bases in the middle. The CDR3 length is 11 residues. In DNA, the CDR3 is TGTGCCAGCACCCGCGGGGACGAGCAGTACTTC. It translates to CASTRGDEQYF.

The chain employs TRBV7-9 and TRBJ1-4; 9 nucleotides match TRBD1. V lost 6 bases, J lost 8 bases, and 13 bases stayed unmatched. The CDR3 loop spans 16 amino acids. Germline assignment: CDR1 SEHNR and CDR2 FQNEAQ (reference sequence). Written as DNA, the CDR3 is TGTGCCAGCAGACCATCGTCGGGACAGGGTGTGGAAAAACTGTTTTTT. Encoded protein: CASRPSSGQGVEKLFF.

This sequence joins TRBV2 and TRBJ1-1; D not resolved. Trimming removed 2 bases at V and 8 bases at J, with 6 bases between. This CDR3 has 11 residues. Germline CDR1 SNHLY, CDR2 FYNNEI. Here the CDR3 reads CASSEIREAFF. The CDR3 DNA reads as TGTGCCAGCAGTGAAATCAGGGAAGCTTTCTTT.

With regard to this clone: At one of its ends the junction is not consistent with the germline gene, which may arise from a read error. The gene calls are TRBV18 and TRBJ1-1; the match to TRBD1 covers 9 bases. The CDR3 is 15 residues long. Germline loops: CDR1 KGHSH, CDR2 LQKENI. This chain's CDR3 is CASLPTGGGGTEAFF. The CDR3 DNA is TGTGCCAGCTTACCAACAGGGGGCGGAGGGACTGAAGCTTTCTTT.

The chain couples TRBV19 to TRBJ2-7, with 7 bases aligning to TRBD1. The V gene's germline CDR1 is LNHDA and CDR2 SQIVND (reference sequence). The junction had 7 bases not matched to a gene; V was cut back by 3 bases and J by 2 bases. The CDR3 is 15 residues long. Here the CDR3 reads CASSMGTVPTYEQYF. The CDR3 region has the DNA TGTGCCAGTAGTATGGGGACAGTACCTACCTACGAGCAGTACTTC. The whole variable domain, filled in from reference TRBV19 and TRBJ2-7, reads DGGITQSPKYLFRKEGQNVTLSCEQNLNHDAMYWYRQDPGQGLRLIYYSQIVNDFQKGDIAEGYSVSREKKESFPLTVTSAQKNPTAFYLCASSMGTVPTYEQYFGPGTRLTVT.

This chain connects TRBV6-5 to TRBJ2-6; D remains ambiguous. CDR1 is MNHEY and CDR2 is SVGAGI in the germline V gene. V shed 3 bases and J shed 0 bases, with 6 bases lying between them. This CDR3 spans 15 amino acids. CDR3 coding DNA: TGTGCCAGCAGTTATGGGCTCTCTGGGGCCAACGTCCTGACTTTC. It specifies CASSYGLSGANVLTF.

The genes are TRBV5-6 and TRBJ2-2, with 7 bases aligning to TRBD1. There are 14 residues in the CDR3. Germline trimming cut 3 bases from V and 6 bases from J; bases unmatched to any gene: 5. Germline-derived CDR1 and CDR2 are SGHDT and YYEEEE. CDR3 in amino acids: CASSSGQVSGELFF. The CDR3 DNA follows: TGTGCCAGCAGCTCCGGACAGGTTTCCGGGGAGCTGTTTTTT.

This clone was detected only a few times. This chain joins TRBV23-1 and TRBJ1-2, with D possibly TRBD1 on 5 matching bases. TRBV23-1 is filed as an ORF, its function uncertain. There are 13 residues in the CDR3. V was cut by 3 bases and J by 8 bases, with 13 bases left in between. In DNA form, the CDR3 reads TGCGCCAGCAGTCATAGCCTAGGGGCGGGCTACACCTTC. Protein: CASSHSLGAGYTF.